This T cell receptor beta chain was sequenced during a study of blood T cell repertoires in COVID-19. Study in general: Nucleic acid was either cDNA or gDNA, and it came from T cells, B-cell-depleted T cells, or PBMCs.

The CDR3 has 15 residues. V lost 4 bases to trimming and J lost 0 bases, with 11 bases between them. Germline V CDR1 and CDR2: LGHNA, YNFKEQ. Libraries were prepared by immunoSEQ multiplex PCR; TCRdb keeps only in-frame clonotypes and omits some of them. The sample lists approximately 240,000 clones, 82% occurring once. This clone was picked up one time. Sequenced sample: peripheral blood. The rearrangement links TRBV4-2 to TRBJ2-3; weak D call: TRBD1 (5 bases). This TCR was recovered from an elderly woman with active or convalescent COVID-19. CDR3 in DNA: TGTGCCAGCAGCCCCAGGGATTCTAGCACAGATACGCAGTATTTT. Translating it yields CASSPRDSSTDTQYF.